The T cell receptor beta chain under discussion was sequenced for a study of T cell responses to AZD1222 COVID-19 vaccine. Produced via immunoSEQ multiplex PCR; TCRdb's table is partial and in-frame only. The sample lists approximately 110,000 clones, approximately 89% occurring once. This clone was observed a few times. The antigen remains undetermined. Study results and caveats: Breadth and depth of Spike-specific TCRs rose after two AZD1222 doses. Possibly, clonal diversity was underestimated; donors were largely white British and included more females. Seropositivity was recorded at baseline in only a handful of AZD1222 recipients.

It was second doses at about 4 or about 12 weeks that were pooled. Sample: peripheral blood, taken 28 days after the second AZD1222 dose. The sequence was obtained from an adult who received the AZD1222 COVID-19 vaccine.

The CDR3 region is CASSPTTGVSGYTF. In nucleotides, the CDR3 is TGTGCCAGCAGCCCAACCACAGGGGTCTCTGGCTACACCTTC. The genes are TRBV7-9 and TRBJ1-2; 7 nucleotides agree with TRBD1. Per germline, CDR1 SEHNR and CDR2 FQNEAQ (reference sequence). The CDR3 totals 14 residues. V lost 5 bases to trimming and J lost 7 bases; unmatched junction nucleotides: 10.